This T cell receptor beta chain was observed in a study of T cells in Graves' hyperthyroidism and ophthalmopathy. This clonotype was seen at least ten times. Its antigen is not identified. Exclusion of a patient resulted from uncontrolled infection, other autoimmune disease, pregnancy or lactation. This CDR3 region has 15 residues. Trimming removed 3 bases from V and 0 bases from J, with 13 bases in between. Germline loops: CDR1 DFQATT, CDR2 SNEGSKA (reference sequence). Study-wide findings and caveats: Appearing also in blood were most of the thyroid clonotypes expanded above 0.001.

RNA transcripts were the template for amplifying TCR beta CDR3 regions. In the first-round RT-PCR of the TCR CDR3, the HTBI primer set was used. MiXCR was run by TCRdb on the multiplex PCR reads, yielding one entry per CDR3 protein. The sample has roughly 420,000 distinct CDR3 sequences, around 14% seen once. Sequenced input: blood. The chain has TRBV20-1 and TRBJ2-3; a weak D match, TRBD1 (5 bases). The sequence came from a young woman with Graves' hyperthyroidism. Here the CDR3 reads CSARGPVPSTDTQYF. CDR3 coding DNA: TGCAGTGCTAGGGGGCCAGTCCCTAGCACAGATACGCAGTATTTT.